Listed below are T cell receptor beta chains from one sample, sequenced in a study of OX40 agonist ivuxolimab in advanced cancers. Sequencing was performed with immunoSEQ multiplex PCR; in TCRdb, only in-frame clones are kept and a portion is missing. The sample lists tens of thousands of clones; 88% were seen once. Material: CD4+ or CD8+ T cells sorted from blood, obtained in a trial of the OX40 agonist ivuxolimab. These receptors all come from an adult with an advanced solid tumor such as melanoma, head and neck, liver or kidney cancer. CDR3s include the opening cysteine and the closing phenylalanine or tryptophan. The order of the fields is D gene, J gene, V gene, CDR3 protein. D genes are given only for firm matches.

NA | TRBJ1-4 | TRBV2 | CASRFKGATNEKLFF
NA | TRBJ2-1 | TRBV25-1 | CASSESGFSYNEQFF
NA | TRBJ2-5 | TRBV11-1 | CASSFQGPPQETQYF
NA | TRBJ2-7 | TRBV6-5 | CAISTSNYEQYF
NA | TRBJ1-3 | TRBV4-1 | CASSTLGGLSGNTIYF
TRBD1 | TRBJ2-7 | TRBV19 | CASSISGGSSYEQYF
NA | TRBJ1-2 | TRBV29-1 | CSVEGGYTF
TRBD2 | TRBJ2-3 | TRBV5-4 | CASSRGLAGGGTDTQYF
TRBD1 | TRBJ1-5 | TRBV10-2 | CASSDSTGTPQHF
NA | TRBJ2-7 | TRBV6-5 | CASSQGSSYEQYF
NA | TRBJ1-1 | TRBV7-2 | CASSFSQVRVTEAFF
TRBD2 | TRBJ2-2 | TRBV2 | CASSAGGGNTGELFF
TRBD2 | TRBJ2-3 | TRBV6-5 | CASSYSRLAGWDTQYF
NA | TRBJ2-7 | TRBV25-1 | CASSEKGGYEQYF
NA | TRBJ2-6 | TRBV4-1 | CASSQVFGPGANVLTF
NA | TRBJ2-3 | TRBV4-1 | CASSPGGQTDTQYF
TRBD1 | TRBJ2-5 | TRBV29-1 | CSVATGEETQYF
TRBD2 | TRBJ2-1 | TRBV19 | CASSMHQPGTSSYNEQFF
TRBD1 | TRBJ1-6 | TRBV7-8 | CASSMGQGSSPLHF
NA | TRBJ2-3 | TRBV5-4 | CASSLNEAGADDTQYF
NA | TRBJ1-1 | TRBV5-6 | CASSPGLNTEAFF
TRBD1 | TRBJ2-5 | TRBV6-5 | CASRTGEETQYF
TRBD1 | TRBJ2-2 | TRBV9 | CASRQGSGELFF
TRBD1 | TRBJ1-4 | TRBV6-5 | CASSQYGQVNEKLFF
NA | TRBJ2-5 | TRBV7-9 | CASRPGRQETQYF
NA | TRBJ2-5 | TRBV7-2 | CASSSSREETQYF
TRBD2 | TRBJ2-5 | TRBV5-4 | CASSGGGQETQYF
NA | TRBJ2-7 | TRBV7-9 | CASSRKTSGPYEQYF
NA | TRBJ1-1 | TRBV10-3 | CAISEATWTEAFF
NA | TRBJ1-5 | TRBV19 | CASRPDNQPQHF
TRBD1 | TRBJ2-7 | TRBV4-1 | CASSQDVDRGQSFSYEQYF
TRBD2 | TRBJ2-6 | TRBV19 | CASSDRLAQTSGANVLTF
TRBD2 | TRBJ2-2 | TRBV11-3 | CASSLEALAVLNNTGELFF
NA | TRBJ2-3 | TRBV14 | CASSQVGGLQYF
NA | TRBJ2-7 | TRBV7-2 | CASSPYRDGIYEQYF
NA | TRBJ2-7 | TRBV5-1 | CASSLASGGLVSYEQYF